The TCR beta chain described here comes from a study of T cell changes during pregnancy in multiple sclerosis. The CDR3 extends over 15 amino acids. With V trimmed by 6 bases and J by 4 bases, 6 bases remained unmatched. CDR1 SNHLY and CDR2 FYNNEI come from the germline V gene. The protocol was immunoSEQ multiplex PCR, while the TCRdb copy is restricted to in-frame clones and leaves out a portion. The sample yields approximately 42,000 clones, less than 90% seen once. The sample here was CD4+ T cells from peripheral blood mononuclear cells, taken before pregnancy. This TCR was recovered from a female donor with multiple sclerosis, enrolled in a pregnancy study. The rearrangement uses TRBV2 and TRBJ2-3; 11 nucleotides align to TRBD2. The CDR3 DNA reads TGTGCCAGCAGGCTAGCGGGAGGCAGCGCAGATACGCAGTATTTT. This sequence encodes CASRLAGGSADTQYF.